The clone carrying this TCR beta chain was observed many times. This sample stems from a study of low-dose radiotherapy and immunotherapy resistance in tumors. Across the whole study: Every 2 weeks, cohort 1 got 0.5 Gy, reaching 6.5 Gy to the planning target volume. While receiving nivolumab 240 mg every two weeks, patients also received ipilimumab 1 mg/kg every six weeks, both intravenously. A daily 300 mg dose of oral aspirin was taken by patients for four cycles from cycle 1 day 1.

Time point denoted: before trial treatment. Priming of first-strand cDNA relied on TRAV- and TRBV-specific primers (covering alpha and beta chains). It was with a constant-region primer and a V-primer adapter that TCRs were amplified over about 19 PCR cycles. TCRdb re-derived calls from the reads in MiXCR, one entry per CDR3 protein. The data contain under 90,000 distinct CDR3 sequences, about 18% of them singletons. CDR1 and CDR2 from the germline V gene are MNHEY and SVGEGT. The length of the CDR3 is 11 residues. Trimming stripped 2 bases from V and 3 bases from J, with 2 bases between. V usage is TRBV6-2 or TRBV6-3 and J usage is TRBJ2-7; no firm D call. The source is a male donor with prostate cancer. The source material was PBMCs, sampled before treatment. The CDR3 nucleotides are TGTGCCAGCAGTTACAACTACGAGCAGTACTTC. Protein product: CASSYNYEQYF.